The TCR beta chain under discussion was sequenced for a study of blood T cell repertoires in COVID-19. For the study at large: From the United States, Italy and Spain came samples of acute and convalescent COVID-19. From T cells, B-cell-depleted T cells, or PBMCs came the material, which was cDNA or gDNA.

Looked up from germline, CDR1 is LGHNA and CDR2 is YSLEER. This CDR3 has 15 residues. V lost 8 bases and J lost 0, with 14 bases in between. In the source study's methods: Cell counts per sample came from amplifying reference gene primers. Sequencing was performed with immunoSEQ multiplex PCR; in TCRdb, only in-frame clones are kept and a portion is missing. For V, J and clone size, that table is used; D and trimming come from the DNA. The sample holds 180,000 or so clones; around 83% are singletons and the top ten take approximately 5%. The V call is TRBV4-3, the J call TRBJ2-1; weak D call: TRBD2 (6 bases). The TCR sequence derives from a woman older than 75 with acute or convalescent COVID-19. The specimen was peripheral blood. This CDR3 reads CASGEGTSSYNEQFF. As DNA, the CDR3 is TGCGCCAGCGGCGAGGGGACTTCCTCCTACAATGAGCAGTTCTTC.